The rows below give T cell receptor beta chains drawn from one sample of a study of CD4 T cells in relation to SARS-CoV-2 and coronaviruses. These receptors' targets are unknown. Method: immunoSEQ multiplex PCR; TCRdb's copy keeps in-frame clones and lacks some. The table has some 30,000 clones, approximately 80% seen once. The sequencing sample was made of CD4+ T cells from PBMCs, cultured in vitro. These receptors came from a human donor in good health. The CDR3 runs from the conserved cysteine through the conserved F or W. The order of the fields is CDR3 length, clone size, J gene, V gene, D gene, CDR3 DNA, CDR3 protein. D genes are given only for firm matches. Not every row has a clone size; where given, it reads once, few, many or a size class.

>15|.|TRBJ2-7|TRBV7-8|.
TGTGCCAGCAGCTTAACAGGCCCCCCGGGGTACGAGCAGTACTTC
CASSLTGPPGYEQYF
>15|few|TRBJ1-1|TRBV7-2|TRBD1
TGTGCCAGCAGCTTAGGGGAGGGGGCGCGAACTGAAGCTTTCTTT
CASSLGEGARTEAFF
>14|.|TRBJ1-1|TRBV19|TRBD1
TGTGCCAGTAGTGCCCGACAGGGGAGAACTGAAGCTTTCTTT
CASSARQGRTEAFF
>13|.|TRBJ1-1|TRBV6-5|.
TGTGCCAGCAGAGGGCAGGTGAACACTGAAGCTTTCTTT
CASRGQVNTEAFF
>14|.|TRBJ1-2|TRBV5-6|TRBD1
TGTGCCAGCAGCTTGGCAGGACAGGGGGCTGGCTACACCTTC
CASSLAGQGAGYTF
>15|few|TRBJ1-5|TRBV19|.
TGTGCCAGTAGTATTAACAGGGTAACAGGGCAGCCCCAGCATTTT
CASSINRVTGQPQHF
>14|once|TRBJ1-2|TRBV5-1|.
TGCGCCAGCAGCTTGAGTACAGGCCTGGAGGGCTACACCTTC
CASSLSTGLEGYTF
>10|few|TRBJ2-7|TRBV24-1|.
TGTGCCACCAGCTTCTACGAGCAGTACTTC
CATSFYEQYF
>14|few|TRBJ2-2|TRBV6-4|TRBD1
TGTGCCAGCAGTGAAGGCAGGGGGACCGGGGAGCTGTTTTTT
CASSEGRGTGELFF
>14|.|TRBJ2-7|TRBV5-1|.
TGCGCCAGCAGCTCACAGCCTGGTGCGGACGAGCAGTACTTC
CASSSQPGADEQYF
>15|once|TRBJ2-2|TRBV9|TRBD1
TGTGCCAGCAGCTTCGGGACAGGGAACACCGGGGAGCTGTTTTTT
CASSFGTGNTGELFF
>16|once|TRBJ2-5|TRBV6-5|.
TGTGCCAGCAGTTACACACTGGGTTTCGGGCAAGAGACCCAGTACTTC
CASSYTLGFGQETQYF
>15|.|TRBJ1-2|TRBV18|.
TGTGCCAGCTCACCACCGATAGGGTCGGTCTATGGCTACACCTTC
CASSPPIGSVYGYTF
>12|.|TRBJ1-1|TRBV10-3|.
TGTGCCATCCTGGCTCCGGGGGGTGAAGCTTTCTTT
CAILAPGGEAFF
>15|.|TRBJ2-5|TRBV7-9|.
TGTGCCAGCAGCACCCACAGGGAGGTGTGGGAGACCCAGTACTTC
CASSTHREVWETQYF
>16|.|TRBJ1-6|TRBV7-2|.
TGTGCCAGCAGCTTAGGGTTCCCCCCGGAGAATTCACCCCTCCACTTT
CASSLGFPPENSPLHF
>14|once|TRBJ2-3|TRBV6-5|.
TGTGCCACCCGGGGGCGTCTGAGGACAGATACGCAGTATTTT
CATRGRLRTDTQYF
>16|.|TRBJ2-1|TRBV4-2|TRBD2
TGTGCCAGCAGCCAAAGGATAGCGGGGGGCTACAATGAGCAGTTCTTC
CASSQRIAGGYNEQFF
>14|.|TRBJ2-7|TRBV2|TRBD2
TGTGCCAGCGTAAAACCTAGCGGGGACCACGAGCAGTACTTC
CASVKPSGDHEQYF
>12|.|TRBJ2-7|TRBV6-5|.
TGTGCCAGCACCGCCCTCACCTACGAGCAGTACTTC
CASTALTYEQYF
>18|.|TRBJ2-6|TRBV6-4|TRBD1
TGTGCCAGCACAGAACGGGACAGGGTACTAACTAGGGCCAACGTCCTGACTTTC
CASTERDRVLTRANVLTF
>17|.|TRBJ2-7|TRBV7-2|TRBD2
TGTGCCAGCAGCTTAGGCGGCGGCGGGAGGCTCTCCTACGAGCAGTACTTC
CASSLGGGGRLSYEQYF
>15|.|TRBJ2-5|TRBV10-3|TRBD1
TGTGCCATCAGTGAGCGACAGGGGGCTGGGGAGACCCAGTACTTC
CAISERQGAGETQYF
>14|.|TRBJ1-1|TRBV2|.
TGTGCCAGCAGTGGCGTGTTTATAGGTACTGAAGCTTTCTTT
CASSGVFIGTEAFF
>13|.|TRBJ1-1|TRBV7-8|.
TGTGCCAGCAGCTCCGCCCCGGGCCCTGAAGCTTTCTTT
CASSSAPGPEAFF
>13|.|TRBJ1-3|TRBV6-5|.
TGTGCCAGTAGAGACGGTTCTGGAAACACCATATATTTT
CASRDGSGNTIYF
>16|.|TRBJ2-7|TRBV7-9|.
TGTGCCAGCACCCCTCAACCCGGCGGGGGCCACTACGAGCAGTACTTC
CASTPQPGGGHYEQYF
>13|.|TRBJ1-1|TRBV29-1|.
TGCAGCGTTGACGCCCTAATGAACACTGAAGCTTTCTTT
CSVDALMNTEAFF
>14|.|TRBJ2-7|TRBV28|.
TGTGCCAGCAGTTTATCCGGGACACACTACGAGCAGTACTTC
CASSLSGTHYEQYF
>13|few|TRBJ2-5|TRBV4-3|.
TGCGCCAGCAGCCAAGAGCGACGGGGACTCCTGTACTTC
CASSQERRGLLYF
>19|.|TRBJ2-3|TRBV9|TRBD2
TGTGCCAGCAGCGTAGCGGAAACTAGCGGGGGGCTCAGCACAGATACGCAGTATTTT
CASSVAETSGGLSTDTQYF
>15|.|TRBJ2-3|TRBV7-9|.
TGTGCCAGCAGCTTAGATACGGGAATCACAGATACGCAGTATTTT
CASSLDTGITDTQYF
>14|.|TRBJ2-3|TRBV5-8|TRBD2
TGTGCCAGCAGCTTTGGACTAGCGACAGATACGCAGTATTTT
CASSFGLATDTQYF
>14|.|TRBJ2-3|TRBV4-2|.
TGTGCCAGCAGCCAAGATATGGGAGCAGATACGCAGTATTTT
CASSQDMGADTQYF
>15|.|TRBJ2-3|TRBV28|TRBD2
TGTGCCAGCAGTTTTTCGACTAGCGGTTTAGATACGCAGTATTTT
CASSFSTSGLDTQYF
>14|once|TRBJ2-3|TRBV2|.
TGTGCCAGCGATCAGGACACTTTCACAGATACGCAGTATTTT
CASDQDTFTDTQYF
>14|.|TRBJ1-5|TRBV5-5|TRBD1
TGTGCCAGCAGCCCAGACAGGGCCAATCAGCCCCAGCATTTT
CASSPDRANQPQHF
>16|few|TRBJ2-1|TRBV25-1|TRBD1
TGTGCCAGCAGTGCAAGGGGGACAGGGATCGTGAATGAGCAGTTCTTC
CASSARGTGIVNEQFF
>13|.|TRBJ1-2|TRBV12-3/TRBV12-4|.
TGTGCCAGCCGGCACCGGGCTAACTATGGCTACACCTTC
CASRHRANYGYTF
>16|.|TRBJ2-7|TRBV7-2|.
TGTGCCAGCAGCTCCTTCCCTAGTTCTGGGGGTGGCGAGCAGTACTTC
CASSSFPSSGGGEQYF
>17|.|TRBJ2-4|TRBV4-1|.
TGCGCCAGCAGCCAAGATCCGGGACGAAAATATGTTAACATTCAGTACTTC
CASSQDPGRKYVNIQYF
>16|.|TRBJ2-3|TRBV10-3|TRBD2
TGTGCCATCAGTGACCCGACTAGCGGGGGGGGTGATACGCAGTATTTT
CAISDPTSGGGDTQYF
>16|.|TRBJ1-2|TRBV4-2|.
TGTGCCAGCAGCCAAGATCAGGGGAGAGCTAACTATGGCTACACCTTC
CASSQDQGRANYGYTF
>16|.|TRBJ2-4|TRBV5-1|TRBD2
TGCGCCAGCAGCTCCGCCGGGCGGGGGGGACAAAACATTCAGTACTTC
CASSSAGRGGQNIQYF
>16|.|TRBJ1-2|TRBV6-1|TRBD1
TGTGCCAGCAGTGAAGCGCTTCATCGGACAGGGGATGGCTACACCTTC
CASSEALHRTGDGYTF
>16|.|TRBJ2-1|TRBV19|TRBD1
TGTGCCAGTAGTTATCGGACGACAGGGGTTACAGATGAGCAGTTCTTC
CASSYRTTGVTDEQFF
>14|.|TRBJ2-5|TRBV7-9|.
TGTGCCAGCAGCTTAAAGACCTCCCAAGAGACCCAGTACTTC
CASSLKTSQETQYF
>16|.|TRBJ1-6|TRBV4-3|TRBD1
TGCGCCAGCAGCTGGGGAGTCGGGACAGAGAATTCACCCCTCCACTTT
CASSWGVGTENSPLHF
>15|medium-sized|TRBJ2-1|TRBV9|TRBD2
TGTGCCAGCAGCGTAGTAGTCGGCGGGGGGGAAGAGCAGTTCTTC
CASSVVVGGGEEQFF
>13|once|TRBJ1-1|TRBV12-3/TRBV12-4|.
TGTGCCAGCCGCTCCGCAGGGCGGACTGAAGCTTTCTTT
CASRSAGRTEAFF
>17|.|TRBJ1-5|TRBV27|TRBD1
TGTGCCAGCAGTCAACGGACAGGGGGAAGAAGCAATCAGCCCCAGCATTTT
CASSQRTGGRSNQPQHF
>13|.|TRBJ1-1|TRBV3-1/TRBV3-2|.
TGTGCCAGCAGCTCACGGGAGTACACTGAAGCTTTCTTT
CASSSREYTEAFF
>13|.|TRBJ1-2|TRBV6-1|.
TGTGCCAGCAGTGATTCAGGGCTAGGTGGCTACACCTTC
CASSDSGLGGYTF
>13|.|TRBJ2-7|TRBV14|.
TGTGCCAGACCCTTTTGGGACAACTACGAGCAGTACTTC
CARPFWDNYEQYF